The present entry profiles one T cell receptor (beta chain) with its context. The data were taken from a study of T cells in Graves' hyperthyroidism and ophthalmopathy. Germline CDR1 MNHNS, CDR2 SASEGT. The CDR3 spans 17 residues. V shed 3 bases and J shed 0 bases, with 15 bases lying between them. Amplified TCR beta CDR3 regions came from RNA transcripts. A set of HTBI primers served as the primers for a first-round RT-PCR of the TCR CDR3. Via MiXCR, TCRdb re-called the multiplex PCR reads, giving one row per CDR3 protein. The sample carries more than 350,000 distinct CDR3 sequences, roughly 15% recorded once. Active moderate-to-severe ophthalmopathy, Clinical Activity Score at least 3, NOSPECS at least 4, under 3 months' duration.

The rearrangement uses TRBV6-1 and TRBJ1-5; TRBD1 is a possible D gene (6 bases). This TCR derives from a woman aged 55 to 70 with Graves' ophthalmopathy. The specimen was blood. In DNA form, the CDR3 reads TGTGCCAGCAGTGACAGAACAGGGAGCTATAGCAATCAGCCCCAGCATTTT. Translated, it gives CASSDRTGSYSNQPQHF.